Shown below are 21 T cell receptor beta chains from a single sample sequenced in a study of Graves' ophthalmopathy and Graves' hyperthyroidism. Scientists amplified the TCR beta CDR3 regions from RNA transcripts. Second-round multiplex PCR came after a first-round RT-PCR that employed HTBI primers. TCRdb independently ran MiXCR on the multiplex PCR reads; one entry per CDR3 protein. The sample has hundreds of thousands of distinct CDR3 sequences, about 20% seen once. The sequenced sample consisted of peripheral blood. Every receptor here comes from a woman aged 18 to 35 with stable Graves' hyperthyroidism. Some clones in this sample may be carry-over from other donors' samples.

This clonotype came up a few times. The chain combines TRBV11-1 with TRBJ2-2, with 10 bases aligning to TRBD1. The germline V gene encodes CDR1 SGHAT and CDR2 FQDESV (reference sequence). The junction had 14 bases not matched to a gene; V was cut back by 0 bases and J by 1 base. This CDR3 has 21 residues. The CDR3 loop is CASSLAVGTGVEGLNTGELFF. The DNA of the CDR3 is TGTGCCAGCAGCTTAGCTGTAGGGACAGGGGTTGAAGGTTTGAACACCGGGGAGCTGTTTTTT.

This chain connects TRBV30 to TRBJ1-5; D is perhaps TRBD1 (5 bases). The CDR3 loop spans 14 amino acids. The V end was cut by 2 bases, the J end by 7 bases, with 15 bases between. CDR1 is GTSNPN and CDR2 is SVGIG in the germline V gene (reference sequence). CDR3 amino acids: CAWSPHGGTQPQHF. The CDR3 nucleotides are TGTGCCTGGAGTCCCCATGGGGGTACGCAGCCCCAGCATTTT. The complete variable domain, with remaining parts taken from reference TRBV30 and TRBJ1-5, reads SQTIHQWPATLVQPVGSPLSLECTVEGTSNPNLYWYRQAAGRGLQLLFYSVGIGQISSEVPQNLSASRPQDRQFILSSKKLLLSDSGFYLCAWSPHGGTQPQHFGDGTRLSIL.

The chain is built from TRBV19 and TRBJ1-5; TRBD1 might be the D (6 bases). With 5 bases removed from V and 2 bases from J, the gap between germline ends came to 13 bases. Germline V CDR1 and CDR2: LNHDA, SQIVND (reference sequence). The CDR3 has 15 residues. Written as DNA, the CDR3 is TGTGCCAGTAGTGGCTGGGGGCAAGGCAATCAGCCCCAGCATTTT. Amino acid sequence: CASSGWGQGNQPQHF.

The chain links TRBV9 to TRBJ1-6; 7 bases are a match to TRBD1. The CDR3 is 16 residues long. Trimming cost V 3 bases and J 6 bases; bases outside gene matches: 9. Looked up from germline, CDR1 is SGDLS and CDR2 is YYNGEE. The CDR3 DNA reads TGTGCCAGCAGCGCCTTTCCGGGACAGCCTAATTCACCCCTCCACTTT. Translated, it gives CASSAFPGQPNSPLHF.

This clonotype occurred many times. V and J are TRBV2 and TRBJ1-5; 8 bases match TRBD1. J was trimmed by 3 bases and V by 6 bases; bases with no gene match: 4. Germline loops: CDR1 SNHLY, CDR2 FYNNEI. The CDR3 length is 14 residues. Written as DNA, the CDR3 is TGTGCCAGCAGGCGGACAGGGATCAATCAGCCCCAGCATTTT. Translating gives CASRRTGINQPQHF.

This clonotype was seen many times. The CDR3 reads CAIRQGVVYGYTF. The CDR3 coding sequence is TGTGCCATACGACAGGGGGTCGTCTATGGCTACACCTTC. The chain employs TRBV12-3 or TRBV12-4 and TRBJ1-2; 9 bases map to TRBD1. The CDR3 has 13 amino acids. V was pared by 10 bases and J by 4 bases, with 7 bases of the junction left unmatched.

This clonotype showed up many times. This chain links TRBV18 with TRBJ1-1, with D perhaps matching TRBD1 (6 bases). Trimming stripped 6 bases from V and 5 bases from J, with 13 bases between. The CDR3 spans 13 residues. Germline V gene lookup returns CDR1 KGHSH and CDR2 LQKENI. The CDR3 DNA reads TGTGCCAGCTCCCCCTTCGGGACAACTGAAGCTTTCTTT. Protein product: CASSPFGTTEAFF.

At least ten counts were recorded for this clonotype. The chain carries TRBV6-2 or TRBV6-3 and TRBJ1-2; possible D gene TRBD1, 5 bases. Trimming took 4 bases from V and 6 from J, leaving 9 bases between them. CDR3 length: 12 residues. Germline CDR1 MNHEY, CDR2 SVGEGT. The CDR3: CASSFLGDGYTF. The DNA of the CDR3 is TGTGCCAGCAGTTTCCTAGGGGATGGCTACACCTTC.

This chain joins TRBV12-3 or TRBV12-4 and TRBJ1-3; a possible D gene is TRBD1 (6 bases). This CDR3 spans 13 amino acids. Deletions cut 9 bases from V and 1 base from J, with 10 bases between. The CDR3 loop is CASLTGSGNTIYF. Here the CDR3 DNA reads TGTGCCAGTCTTACAGGGTCTGGAAACACCATATATTTT.

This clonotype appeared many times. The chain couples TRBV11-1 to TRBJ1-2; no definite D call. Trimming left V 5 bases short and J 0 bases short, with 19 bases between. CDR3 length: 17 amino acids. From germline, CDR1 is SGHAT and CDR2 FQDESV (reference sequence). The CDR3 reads CASSPLPGASTNYGYTF. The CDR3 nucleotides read TGTGCCAGCAGCCCACTCCCGGGAGCCTCTACTAACTATGGCTACACCTTC. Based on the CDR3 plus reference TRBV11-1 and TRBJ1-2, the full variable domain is EAEVAQSPRYKITEKSQAVAFWCDPISGHATLYWYRQILGQGPELLVQFQDESVVDDSQLPKDRFSAERLKGVDSTLKIQPAELGDSAMYLCASSPLPGASTNYGYTFGSGTRLTVV.

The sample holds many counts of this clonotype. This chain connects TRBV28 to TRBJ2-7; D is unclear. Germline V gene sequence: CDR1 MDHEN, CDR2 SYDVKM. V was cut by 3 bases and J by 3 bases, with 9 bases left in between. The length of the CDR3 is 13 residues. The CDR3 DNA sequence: TGTGCCAGCAGTTTCGAGAGCATCTACGAGCAGTACTTC. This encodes CASSFESIYEQYF.

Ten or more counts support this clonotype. The CDR3 protein is CASSAGDRERLHF. The CDR3 DNA is TGCGCCAGCAGCGCGGGGGACAGGGAGAGGCTCCACTTT. This chain uses TRBV5-1 with TRBJ1-6; 9 bases line up with TRBD1. The CDR3 spans 13 residues. Unmatched junction bases numbered 9, after V lost 4 bases and J lost 16 bases. Looked up from germline, CDR1 is SGHRS and CDR2 is YFSETQ.

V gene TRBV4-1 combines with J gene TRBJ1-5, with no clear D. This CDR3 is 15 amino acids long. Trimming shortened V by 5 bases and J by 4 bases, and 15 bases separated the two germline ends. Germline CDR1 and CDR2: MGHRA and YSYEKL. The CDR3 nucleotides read TGCGCCAGCAGCGGTCGCGCTACTATGAATCAGCCCCAGCATTTT. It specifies CASSGRATMNQPQHF.

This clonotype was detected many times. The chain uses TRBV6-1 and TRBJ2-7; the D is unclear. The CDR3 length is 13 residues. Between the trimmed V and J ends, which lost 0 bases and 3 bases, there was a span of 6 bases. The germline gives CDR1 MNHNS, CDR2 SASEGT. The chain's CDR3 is CASSEALIYEQYF. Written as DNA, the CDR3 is TGTGCCAGCAGTGAAGCCTTGATCTACGAGCAGTACTTC.

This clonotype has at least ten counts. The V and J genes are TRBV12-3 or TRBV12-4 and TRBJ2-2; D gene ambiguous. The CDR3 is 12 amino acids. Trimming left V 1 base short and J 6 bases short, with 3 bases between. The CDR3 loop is CASSLGSGELFF. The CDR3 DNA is TGTGCCAGCAGTTTAGGGTCCGGGGAGCTGTTTTTT.

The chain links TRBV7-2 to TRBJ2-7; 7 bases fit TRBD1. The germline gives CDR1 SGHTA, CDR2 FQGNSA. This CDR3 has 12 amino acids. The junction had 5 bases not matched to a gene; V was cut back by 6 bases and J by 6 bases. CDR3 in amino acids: CASRRQGSEQYF. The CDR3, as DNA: TGTGCCAGCAGAAGACAGGGTTCCGAGCAGTACTTC.

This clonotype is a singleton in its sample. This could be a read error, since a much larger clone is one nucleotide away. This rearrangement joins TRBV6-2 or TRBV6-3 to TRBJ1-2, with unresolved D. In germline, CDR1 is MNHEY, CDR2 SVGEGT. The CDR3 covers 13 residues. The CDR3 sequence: CASNGLTNYGYSF. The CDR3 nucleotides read TGTGCCAGCAATGGACTCACTAACTATGGCTACAGCTTC.

The CDR3 reads CAWGSGQGVTGELFF. As DNA, the CDR3 is TGTGCCTGGGGCTCCGGACAGGGCGTCACCGGGGAGCTGTTTTTT. This chain joins TRBV30 and TRBJ2-2, with TRBD1 matching 8 bases. Germline V CDR1 and CDR2: GTSNPN, SVGIG (reference sequence). The CDR3 covers 15 residues. Trimming removed 5 bases from V and 4 bases from J; junction bases left unmatched: 9.

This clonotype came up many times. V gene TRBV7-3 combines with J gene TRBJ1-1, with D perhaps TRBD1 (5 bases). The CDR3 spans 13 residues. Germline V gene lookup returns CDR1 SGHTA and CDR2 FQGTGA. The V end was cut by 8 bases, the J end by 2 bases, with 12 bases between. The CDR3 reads CASGRGHNTEAFF. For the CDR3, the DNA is TGTGCCAGCGGCCGAGGACATAACACTGAAGCTTTCTTT. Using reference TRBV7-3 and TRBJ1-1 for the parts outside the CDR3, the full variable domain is GAGVSQTPSNKVTEKGKYVELRCDPISGHTALYWYRQSLGQGPEFLIYFQGTGAADDSGLPNDRFFAVRPEGSVSTLKIQRTERGDSAVYLCASGRGHNTEAFFGQGTRLTVV.

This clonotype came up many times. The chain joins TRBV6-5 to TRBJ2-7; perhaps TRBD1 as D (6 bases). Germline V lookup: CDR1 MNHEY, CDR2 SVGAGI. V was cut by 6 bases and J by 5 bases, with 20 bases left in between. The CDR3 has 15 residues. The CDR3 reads CASRFTGNSRHEQYF. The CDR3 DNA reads TGTGCCAGCAGGTTCACAGGGAACAGTCGGCACGAGCAGTACTTC.

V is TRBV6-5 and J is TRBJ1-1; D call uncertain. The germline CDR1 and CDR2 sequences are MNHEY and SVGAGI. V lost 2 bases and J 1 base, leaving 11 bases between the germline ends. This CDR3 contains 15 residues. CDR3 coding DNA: TGTGCCAGCAGTTACCTCTGGTCCGGGAACACTGAAGCTTTCTTT. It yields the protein CASSYLWSGNTEAFF.